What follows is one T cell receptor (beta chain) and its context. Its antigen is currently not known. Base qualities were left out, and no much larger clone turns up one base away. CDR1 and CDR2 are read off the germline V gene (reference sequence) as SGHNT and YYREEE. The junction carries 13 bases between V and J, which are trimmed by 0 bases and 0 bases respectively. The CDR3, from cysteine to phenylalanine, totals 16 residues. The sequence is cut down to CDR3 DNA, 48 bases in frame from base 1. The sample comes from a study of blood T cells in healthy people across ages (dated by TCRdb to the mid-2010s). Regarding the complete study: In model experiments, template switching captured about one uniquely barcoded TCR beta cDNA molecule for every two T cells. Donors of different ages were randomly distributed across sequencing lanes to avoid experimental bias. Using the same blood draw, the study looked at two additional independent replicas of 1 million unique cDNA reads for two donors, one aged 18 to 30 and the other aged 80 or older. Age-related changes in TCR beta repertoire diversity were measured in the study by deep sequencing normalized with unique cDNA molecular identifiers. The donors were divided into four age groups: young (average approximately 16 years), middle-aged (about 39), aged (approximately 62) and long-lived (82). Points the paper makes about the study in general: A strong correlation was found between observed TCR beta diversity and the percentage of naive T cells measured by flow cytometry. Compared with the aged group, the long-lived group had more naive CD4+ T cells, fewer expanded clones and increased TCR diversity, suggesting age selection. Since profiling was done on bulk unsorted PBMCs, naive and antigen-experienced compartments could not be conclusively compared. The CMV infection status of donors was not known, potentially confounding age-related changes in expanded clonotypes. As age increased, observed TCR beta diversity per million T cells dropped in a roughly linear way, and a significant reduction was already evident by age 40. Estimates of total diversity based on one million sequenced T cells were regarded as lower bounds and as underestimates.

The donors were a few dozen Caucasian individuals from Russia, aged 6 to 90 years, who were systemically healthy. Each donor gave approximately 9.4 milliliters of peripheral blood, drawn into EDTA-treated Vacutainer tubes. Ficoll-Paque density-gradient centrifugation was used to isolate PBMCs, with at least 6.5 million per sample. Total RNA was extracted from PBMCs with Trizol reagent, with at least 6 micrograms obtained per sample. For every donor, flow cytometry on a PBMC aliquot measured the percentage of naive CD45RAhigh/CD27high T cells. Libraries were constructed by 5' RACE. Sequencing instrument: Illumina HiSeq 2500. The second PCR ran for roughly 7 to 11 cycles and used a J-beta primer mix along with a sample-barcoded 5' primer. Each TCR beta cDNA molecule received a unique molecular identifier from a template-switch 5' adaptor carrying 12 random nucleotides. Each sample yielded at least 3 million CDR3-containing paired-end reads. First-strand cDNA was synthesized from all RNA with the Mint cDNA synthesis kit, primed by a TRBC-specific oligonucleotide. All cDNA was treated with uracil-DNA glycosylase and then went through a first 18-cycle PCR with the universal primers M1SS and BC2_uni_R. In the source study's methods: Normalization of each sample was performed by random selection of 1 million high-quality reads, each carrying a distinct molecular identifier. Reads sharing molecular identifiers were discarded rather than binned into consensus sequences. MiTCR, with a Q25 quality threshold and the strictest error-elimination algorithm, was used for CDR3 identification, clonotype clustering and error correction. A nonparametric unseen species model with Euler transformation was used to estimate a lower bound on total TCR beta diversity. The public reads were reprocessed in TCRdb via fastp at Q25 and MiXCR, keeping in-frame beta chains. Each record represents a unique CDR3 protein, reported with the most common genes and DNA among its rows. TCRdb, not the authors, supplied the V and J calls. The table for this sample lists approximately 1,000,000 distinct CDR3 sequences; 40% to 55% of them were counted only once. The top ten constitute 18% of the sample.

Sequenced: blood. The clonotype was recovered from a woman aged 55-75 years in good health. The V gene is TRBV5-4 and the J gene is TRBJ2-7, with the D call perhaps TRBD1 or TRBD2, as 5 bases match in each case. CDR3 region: CASSLAGAARSYEQYF. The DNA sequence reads TGTGCCAGCAGCTTGGCCGGGGCAGCTCGCTCCTACGAGCAGTACTTC.